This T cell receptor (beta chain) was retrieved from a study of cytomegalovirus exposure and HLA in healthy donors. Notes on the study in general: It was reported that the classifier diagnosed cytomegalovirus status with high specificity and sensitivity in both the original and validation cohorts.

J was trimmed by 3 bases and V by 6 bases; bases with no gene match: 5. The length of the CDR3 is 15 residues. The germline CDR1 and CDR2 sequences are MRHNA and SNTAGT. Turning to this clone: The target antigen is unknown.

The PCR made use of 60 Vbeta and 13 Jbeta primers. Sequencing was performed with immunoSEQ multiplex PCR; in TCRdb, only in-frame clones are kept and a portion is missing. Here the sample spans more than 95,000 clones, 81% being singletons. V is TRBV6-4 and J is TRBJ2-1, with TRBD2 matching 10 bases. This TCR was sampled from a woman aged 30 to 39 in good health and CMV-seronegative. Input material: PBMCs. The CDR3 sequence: CASSQIAGGYNEQFF. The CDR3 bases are TGTGCCAGCAGCCAAATAGCGGGAGGCTACAATGAGCAGTTCTTC.